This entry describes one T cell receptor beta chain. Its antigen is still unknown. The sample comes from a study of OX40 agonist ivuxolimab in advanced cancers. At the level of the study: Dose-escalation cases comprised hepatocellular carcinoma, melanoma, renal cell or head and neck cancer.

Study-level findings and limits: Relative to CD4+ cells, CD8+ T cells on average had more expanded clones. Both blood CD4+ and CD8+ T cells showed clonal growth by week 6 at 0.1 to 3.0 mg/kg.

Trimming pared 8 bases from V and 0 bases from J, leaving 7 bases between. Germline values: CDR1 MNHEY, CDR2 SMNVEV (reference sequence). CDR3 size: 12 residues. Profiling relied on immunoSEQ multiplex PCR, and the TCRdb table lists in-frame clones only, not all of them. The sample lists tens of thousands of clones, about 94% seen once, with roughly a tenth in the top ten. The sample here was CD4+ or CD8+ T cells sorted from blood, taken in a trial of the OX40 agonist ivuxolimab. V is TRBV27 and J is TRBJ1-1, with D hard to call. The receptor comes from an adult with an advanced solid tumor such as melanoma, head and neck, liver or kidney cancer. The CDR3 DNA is TGTGCCAGCGGGAAATTGAACACTGAAGCTTTCTTT. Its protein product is CASGKLNTEAFF.